This T cell receptor beta chain was retrieved from a study of CD8 T cell repertoires and HIV-1 epitope variants. Looking at the study overall: Separate wells received one of Twenty-five Gag or Nef variant peptides.

CDR1 is SGHKS, CDR2 YYEKEE, per germline (reference sequence). The CDR3 runs to 16 residues. TCRdb's table, derived via immunoSEQ multiplex PCR, lists solely in-frame clones and lacks some. Of 5,000 to 6,500 clones listed, more than 65% are singletons. Details on this clone: What it recognizes is unknown. At one boundary the junction diverges from the germline segment, which might be a read error.

The V gene is TRBV5-5, the J gene TRBJ1-2; D is uncertain. What was sequenced was cultured CD8+ T cells derived from PBMCs. The clonotype originates from a male donor with HIV. As DNA, the CDR3 is TGCGCCAGCAGCCAAGATCCCGTCGAACTCGACTATGGCTACACCTTC. Amino acid sequence: CASSQDPVELDYGYTF.